This T cell receptor beta chain was identified during a study of blood T cells in healthy people across ages. Germline V gene sequence: CDR1 SGHNT, CDR2 YENEEA. CDR3 size: 14 residues. A second PCR of 7 to 11 cycles used a sample-barcoded 5' primer and a J-beta primer mix. MiXCR was run by TCRdb on the 5' RACE reads, yielding one entry per CDR3 protein. The table shows more than 900,000 distinct CDR3 sequences, with under 30% occurring only once. The same sample was also studied in work on T cells of mothers and their children.

The chain joins TRBV11-3 to TRBJ2-5; 11 bases match TRBD2. The better agreement between TRBJ2-7 and the DNA end casts doubt on the J call. The sample comprised blood. This receptor was identified in a girl aged 2-9 years in good health. CDR3 DNA sequence: TGTGCCAGCAGTGAGACTAGCGGGAATGACGAGCAGTACTTC. The encoded protein is CASSETSGNDEQYF.